This record concerns one T cell receptor beta chain sequence. The length of the CDR3 is 15 residues. Trimming shortened V by 6 bases and J by 5 bases, and 19 bases separated the two germline ends. In germline, CDR1 is LNHDA, CDR2 SQIVND (reference sequence). This sample is part of a study of blood T cell repertoires in COVID-19. Study details: Samples of COVID-19 (acute and convalescent) were obtained from the United States, Italy and Spain.

TCRdb's copy holds only in-frame clones and misses some; the assay was immunoSEQ multiplex PCR. The sample has about 240,000 clones, roughly 82% seen once. The sequencing input was peripheral blood. V usage is TRBV19 and J usage is TRBJ1-1, with a possible D match to TRBD1 (5 bases). The receptor was derived from a man older than 75 with acute or convalescent COVID-19. Written as DNA, the CDR3 is TGTGCCAGTAGCCCAGGGTTCAGTATTGGGACTGAAGCTTTCTTT. Amino acid sequence: CASSPGFSIGTEAFF.